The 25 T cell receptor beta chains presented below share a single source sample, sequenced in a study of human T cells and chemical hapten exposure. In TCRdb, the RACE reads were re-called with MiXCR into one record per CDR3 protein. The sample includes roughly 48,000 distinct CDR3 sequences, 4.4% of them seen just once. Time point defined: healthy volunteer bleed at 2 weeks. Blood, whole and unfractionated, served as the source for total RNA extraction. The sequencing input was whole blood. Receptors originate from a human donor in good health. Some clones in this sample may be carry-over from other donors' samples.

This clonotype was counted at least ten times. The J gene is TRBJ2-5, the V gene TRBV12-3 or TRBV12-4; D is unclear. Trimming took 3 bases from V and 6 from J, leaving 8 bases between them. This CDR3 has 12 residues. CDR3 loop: CASSLTAQTQYF. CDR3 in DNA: TGTGCCAGCAGTTTGACCGCGCAGACCCAGTACTTC.

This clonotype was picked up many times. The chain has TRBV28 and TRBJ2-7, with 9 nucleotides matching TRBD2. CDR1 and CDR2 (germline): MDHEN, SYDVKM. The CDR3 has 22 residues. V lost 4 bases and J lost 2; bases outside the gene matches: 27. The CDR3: CASSSQSIFSGRAVLHPYEQYF. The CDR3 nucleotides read TGTGCCAGCAGTTCTCAGTCTATATTTAGCGGGAGAGCCGTCCTACACCCCTACGAGCAGTACTTC.

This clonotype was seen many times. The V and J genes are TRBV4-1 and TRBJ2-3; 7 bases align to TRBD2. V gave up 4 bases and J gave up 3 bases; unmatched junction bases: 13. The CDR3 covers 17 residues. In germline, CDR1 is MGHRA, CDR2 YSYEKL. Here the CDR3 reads CASSLSRELEATDTQYF. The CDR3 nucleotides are TGCGCCAGCAGCCTCTCGCGGGAGTTAGAGGCTACAGATACGCAGTATTTT.

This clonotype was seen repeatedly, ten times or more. CDR3 residues: CASSLGTNKNTQYF. CDR3 sequence (DNA): TGTGCCAGCAGCTTGGGAACTAACAAGAATACGCAGTATTTT. The rearrangement uses TRBV7-2 and TRBJ2-3; D remains ambiguous. This CDR3 spans 14 amino acids. Germline V gene lookup returns CDR1 SGHTA and CDR2 FQGNSA. V was pared by 3 bases and J by 7 bases, with 14 bases between.

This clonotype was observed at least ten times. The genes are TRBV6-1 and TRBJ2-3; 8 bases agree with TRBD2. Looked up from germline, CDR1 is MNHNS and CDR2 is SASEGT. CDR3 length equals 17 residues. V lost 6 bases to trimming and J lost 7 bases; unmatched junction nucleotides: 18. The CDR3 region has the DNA TGTGCCAGCAGGACTCTCGTGGGGCGACTAGCGCGGTATACGCAGTATTTT. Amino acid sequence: CASRTLVGRLARYTQYF.

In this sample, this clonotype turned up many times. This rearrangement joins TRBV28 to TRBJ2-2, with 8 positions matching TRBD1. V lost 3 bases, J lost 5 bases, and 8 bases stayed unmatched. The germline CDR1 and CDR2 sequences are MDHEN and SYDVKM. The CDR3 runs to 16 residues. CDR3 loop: CASSFPGGVSTGELFF. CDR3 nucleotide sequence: TGTGCCAGCAGTTTCCCAGGGGGCGTTTCTACCGGGGAGCTGTTTTTT.

This CDR3 reads CASSETSGRRFF. In DNA form, the CDR3 reads TGTGCCAGCAGCGAAACTAGCGGGAGACGGTTCTTC. The chain is built from TRBV7-2 and TRBJ2-1, with TRBD2 identical over 11 bases. From germline, CDR1 is SGHTA and CDR2 FQGNSA. This CDR3 spans 12 amino acids. The V and J ends lost 5 bases and 15 bases, in that order; junction bases with no gene match: 6.

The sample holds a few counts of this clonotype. The CDR3 bases are TGTGCCAGCAGTCGCTCCGGGACAGGGGGCGCCGAGCAGTACTTC. It translates to CASSRSGTGGAEQYF. V gene TRBV28 combines with J gene TRBJ2-7; 12 positions match TRBD1. V trimming: 5 bases; J trimming: 6 bases; junction bases outside the gene matches: 8. This CDR3 region has 15 residues. CDR1 is MDHEN and CDR2 is SYDVKM in the germline V gene.

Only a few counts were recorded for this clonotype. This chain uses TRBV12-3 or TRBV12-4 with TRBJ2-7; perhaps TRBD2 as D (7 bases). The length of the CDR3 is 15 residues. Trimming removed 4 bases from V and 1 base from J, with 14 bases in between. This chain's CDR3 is CASSSGGLGSYEQYF. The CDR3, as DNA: TGTGCCAGCAGTTCCGGGGGGCTTGGTTCCTACGAGCAGTACTTC.

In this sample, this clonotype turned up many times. CDR3 region: CASSYRGNEAFF. The CDR3 DNA sequence: TGTGCCAGCAGTTACAGGGGAAACGAAGCTTTCTTT. The rearrangement uses TRBV6-5 and TRBJ1-1; D may be TRBD1 (5 bases). Trimming cost V 2 bases and J 8 bases, with 9 bases left between them. The CDR3 extends over 12 amino acids. Germline V gives CDR1 MNHEY, CDR2 SVGAGI.

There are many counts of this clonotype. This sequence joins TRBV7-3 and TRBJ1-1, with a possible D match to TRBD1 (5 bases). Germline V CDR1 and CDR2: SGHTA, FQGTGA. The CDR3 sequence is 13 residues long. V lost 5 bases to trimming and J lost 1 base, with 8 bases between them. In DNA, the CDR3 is TGTGCCAGCAGCCGGACACCGAACACTGAAGCTTTCTTT. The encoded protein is CASSRTPNTEAFF.

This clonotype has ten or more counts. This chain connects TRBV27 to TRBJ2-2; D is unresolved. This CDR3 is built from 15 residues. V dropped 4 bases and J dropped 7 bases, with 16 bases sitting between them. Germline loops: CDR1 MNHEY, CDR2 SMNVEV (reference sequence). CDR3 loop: CASSSAPGRGGELFF. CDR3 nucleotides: TGTGCCAGCAGTTCAGCCCCGGGTCGAGGCGGGGAGCTGTTTTTT.

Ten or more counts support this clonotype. CDR3 loop: CASSLVSGAEETQYF. DNA of the CDR3: TGTGCCAGCAGCTTAGTATCAGGGGCCGAAGAGACCCAGTACTTC. The chain combines TRBV13 with TRBJ2-5; D may be TRBD1 (6 bases). CDR3 size: 15 residues. The germline gives CDR1 PRHDT, CDR2 FYEKMQ (reference sequence). Trimming removed 1 base at V and 3 bases at J, with 12 bases between. The full variable domain, its missing parts supplied by reference TRBV13 and TRBJ2-5, is AAGVIQSPRHLIKEKRETATLKCYPIPRHDTVYWYQQGPGQDPQFLISFYEKMQSDKGSIPDRFSAQQFSDYHSELNMSSLELGDSALYFCASSLVSGAEETQYFGPGTRLLVL.

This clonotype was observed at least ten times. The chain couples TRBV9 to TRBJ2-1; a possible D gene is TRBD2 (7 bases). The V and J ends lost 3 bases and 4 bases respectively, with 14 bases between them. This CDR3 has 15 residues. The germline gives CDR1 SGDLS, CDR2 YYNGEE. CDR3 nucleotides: TGTGCCAGCAGCGGAGCGGGACACAATTACAATGAGCAGTTCTTC. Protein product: CASSGAGHNYNEQFF.

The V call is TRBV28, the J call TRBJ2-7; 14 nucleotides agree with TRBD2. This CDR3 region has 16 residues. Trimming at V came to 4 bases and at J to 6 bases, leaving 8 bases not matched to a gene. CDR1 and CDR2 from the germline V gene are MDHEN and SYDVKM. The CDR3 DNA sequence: TGTGCCAGCAGTTCGCGACTAGCGGGAGGGCCCGGCGAGCAGTACTTC. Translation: CASSSRLAGGPGEQYF.

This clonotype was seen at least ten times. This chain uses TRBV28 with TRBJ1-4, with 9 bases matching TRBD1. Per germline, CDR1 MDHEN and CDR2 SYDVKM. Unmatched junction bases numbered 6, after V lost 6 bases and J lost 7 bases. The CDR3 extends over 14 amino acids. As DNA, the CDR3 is TGTGCCAGCAGCTCTACAGGGGGCGGTGAAAAACTGTTTTTT. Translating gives CASSSTGGGEKLFF.

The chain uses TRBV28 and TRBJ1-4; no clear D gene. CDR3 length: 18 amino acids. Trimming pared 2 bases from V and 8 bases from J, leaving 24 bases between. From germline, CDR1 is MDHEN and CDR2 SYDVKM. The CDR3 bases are TGTGCCAGCAGTTTAGGTGACCGAAAGGAGGTGTTAAAGGAAAAACTGTTTTTT. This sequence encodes CASSLGDRKEVLKEKLFF. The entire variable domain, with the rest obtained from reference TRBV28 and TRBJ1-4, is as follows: DVKVTQSSRYLVKRTGEKVFLECVQDMDHENMFWYRQDPGLGLRLIYFSYDVKMKEKGDIPEGYSVSREKKERFSLILESASTNQTSMYLCASSLGDRKEVLKEKLFFGSGTQLSVL.

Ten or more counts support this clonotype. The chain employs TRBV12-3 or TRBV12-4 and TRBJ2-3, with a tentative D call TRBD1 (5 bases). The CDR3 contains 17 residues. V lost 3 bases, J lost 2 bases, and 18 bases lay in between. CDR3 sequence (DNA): TGTGCCAGCAGTTTTTTCCGTGGGGCTATCTCCACAGATACGCAGTATTTT. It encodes CASSFFRGAISTDTQYF.

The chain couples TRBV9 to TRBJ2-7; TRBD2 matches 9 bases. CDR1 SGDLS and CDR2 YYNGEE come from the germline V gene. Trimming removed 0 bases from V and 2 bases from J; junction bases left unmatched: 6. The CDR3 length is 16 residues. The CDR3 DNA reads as TGTGCCAGCAGCGTAGGGGGGACTAGCTATGCCTACGAGCAGTACTTC. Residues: CASSVGGTSYAYEQYF.

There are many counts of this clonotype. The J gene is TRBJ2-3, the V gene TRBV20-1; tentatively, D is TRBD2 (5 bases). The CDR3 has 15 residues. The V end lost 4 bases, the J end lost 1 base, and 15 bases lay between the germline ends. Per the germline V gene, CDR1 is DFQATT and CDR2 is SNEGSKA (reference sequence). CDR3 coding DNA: TGCAGTGCTACCCCTGGGGAGTTTGGCACAGATACGCAGTATTTT. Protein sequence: CSATPGEFGTDTQYF.

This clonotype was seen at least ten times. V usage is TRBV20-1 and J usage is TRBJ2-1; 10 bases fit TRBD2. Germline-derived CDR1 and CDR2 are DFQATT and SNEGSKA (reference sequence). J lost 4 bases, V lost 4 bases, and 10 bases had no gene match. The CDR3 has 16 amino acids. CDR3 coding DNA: TGCAGTGCTACCTTAGCGGGAGGACTCTCATACAATGAGCAGTTCTTC. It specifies CSATLAGGLSYNEQFF.

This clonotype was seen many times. CDR3 in amino acids: CASSFAARETQYF. DNA of the CDR3: TGTGCCAGCAGTTTCGCGGCCAGAGAGACCCAGTACTTC. The chain carries TRBV28 and TRBJ2-5; D call uncertain. This CDR3 is built from 13 residues. CDR1 and CDR2 from the germline V gene are MDHEN and SYDVKM. Trimming shortened V by 3 bases and J by 4 bases, and 9 bases separated the two germline ends. Variable domain in full (rest from reference TRBV28 and TRBJ2-5): DVKVTQSSRYLVKRTGEKVFLECVQDMDHENMFWYRQDPGLGLRLIYFSYDVKMKEKGDIPEGYSVSREKKERFSLILESASTNQTSMYLCASSFAARETQYFGPGTRLLVL.

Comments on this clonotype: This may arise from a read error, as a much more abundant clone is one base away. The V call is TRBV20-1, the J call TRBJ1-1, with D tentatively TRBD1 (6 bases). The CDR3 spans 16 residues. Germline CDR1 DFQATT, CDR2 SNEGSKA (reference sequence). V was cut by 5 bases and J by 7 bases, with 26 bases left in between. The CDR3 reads CSAEGTWVRPTGEAFF. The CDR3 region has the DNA TGCAGTGCTGAGGGGACATGGGTCAGACCAACAGGTGAAGCTTTCTTT.

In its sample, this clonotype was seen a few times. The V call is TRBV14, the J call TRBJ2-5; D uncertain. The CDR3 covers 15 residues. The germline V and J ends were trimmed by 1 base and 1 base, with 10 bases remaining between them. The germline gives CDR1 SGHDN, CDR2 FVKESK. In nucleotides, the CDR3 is TGTGCCAGCAGCCAAGCATTCAGTTCCCAAGAGACCCAGTACTTC. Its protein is CASSQAFSSQETQYF.

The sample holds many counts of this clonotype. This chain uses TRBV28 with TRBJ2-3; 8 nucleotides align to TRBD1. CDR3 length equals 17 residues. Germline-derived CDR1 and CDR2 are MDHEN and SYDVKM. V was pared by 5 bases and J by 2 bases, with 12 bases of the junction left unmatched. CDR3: CASSPHGTGWATDTQYF. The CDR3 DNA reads TGTGCCAGCAGTCCCCACGGGACAGGATGGGCCACAGATACGCAGTATTTT.